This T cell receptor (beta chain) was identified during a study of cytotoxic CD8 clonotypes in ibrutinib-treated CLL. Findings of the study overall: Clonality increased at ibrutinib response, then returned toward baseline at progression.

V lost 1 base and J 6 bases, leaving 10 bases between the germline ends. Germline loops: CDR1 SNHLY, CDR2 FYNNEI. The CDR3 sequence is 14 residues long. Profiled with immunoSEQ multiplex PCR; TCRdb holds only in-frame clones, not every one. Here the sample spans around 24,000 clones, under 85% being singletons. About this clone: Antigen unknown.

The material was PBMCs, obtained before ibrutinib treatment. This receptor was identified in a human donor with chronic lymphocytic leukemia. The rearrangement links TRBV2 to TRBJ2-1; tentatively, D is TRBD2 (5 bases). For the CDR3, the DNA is TGTGCCAGCAGTGAAGTCGCTAGCAGCAATGAGCAGTTCTTC. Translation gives CASSEVASSNEQFF.